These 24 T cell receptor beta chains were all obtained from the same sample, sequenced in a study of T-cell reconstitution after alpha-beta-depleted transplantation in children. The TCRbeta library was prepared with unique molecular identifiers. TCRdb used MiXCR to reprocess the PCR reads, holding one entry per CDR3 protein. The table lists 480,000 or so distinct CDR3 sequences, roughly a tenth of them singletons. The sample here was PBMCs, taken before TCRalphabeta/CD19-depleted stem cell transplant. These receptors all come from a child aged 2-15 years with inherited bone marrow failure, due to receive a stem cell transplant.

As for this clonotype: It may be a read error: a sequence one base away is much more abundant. This CDR3 is CASSQIEEFQETQYF. In nucleotides, the CDR3 is TGTGCCAGCAGCCAGATAGAGGAGTTTCAAGAGACCCAGTACTTC. This chain joins TRBV25-1 and TRBJ2-5; unclear D gene. The V gene lost 6 bases and the J gene lost 2 bases, with 16 bases spanning the gap. CDR1 and CDR2 (germline): MGHDK, SYGVNS. CDR3 length equals 15 residues.

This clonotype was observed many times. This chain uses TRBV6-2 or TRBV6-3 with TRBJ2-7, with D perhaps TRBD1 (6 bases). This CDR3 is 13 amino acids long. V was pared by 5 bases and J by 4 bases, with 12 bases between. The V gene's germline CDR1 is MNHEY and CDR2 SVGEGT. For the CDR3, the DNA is TGTGCCAGCAGTCCGGGACACATTTACGAGCAGTACTTC. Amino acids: CASSPGHIYEQYF.

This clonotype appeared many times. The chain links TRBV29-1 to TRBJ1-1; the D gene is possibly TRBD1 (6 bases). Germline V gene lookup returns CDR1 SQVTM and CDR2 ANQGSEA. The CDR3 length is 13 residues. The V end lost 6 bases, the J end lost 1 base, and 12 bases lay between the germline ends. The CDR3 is CSVQTGWNTEAFF. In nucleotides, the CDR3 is TGCAGCGTCCAAACAGGGTGGAACACTGAAGCTTTCTTT. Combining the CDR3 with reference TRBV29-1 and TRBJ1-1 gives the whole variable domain SAVISQKPSRDICQRGTSLTIQCQVDSQVTMMFWYRQQPGQSLTLIATANQGSEATYESGFVIDKFPISRPNLTFSTLTVSNMSPEDSSIYLCSVQTGWNTEAFFGQGTRLTVV.

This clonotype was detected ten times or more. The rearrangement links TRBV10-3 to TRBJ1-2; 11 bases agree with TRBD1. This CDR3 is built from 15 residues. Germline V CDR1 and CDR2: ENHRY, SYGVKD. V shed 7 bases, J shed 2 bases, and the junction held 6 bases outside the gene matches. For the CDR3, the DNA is TGTGCCATCAAGAAGGGACAGGGGGACAACTATGGCTACACCTTC. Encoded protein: CAIKKGQGDNYGYTF.

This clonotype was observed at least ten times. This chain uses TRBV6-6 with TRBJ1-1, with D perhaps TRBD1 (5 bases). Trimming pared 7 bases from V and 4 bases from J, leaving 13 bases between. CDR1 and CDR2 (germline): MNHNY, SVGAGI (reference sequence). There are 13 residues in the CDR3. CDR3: CASTRGRRTEAFF. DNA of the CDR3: TGTGCCAGCACCCGGGGACGGCGCACTGAAGCTTTCTTT.

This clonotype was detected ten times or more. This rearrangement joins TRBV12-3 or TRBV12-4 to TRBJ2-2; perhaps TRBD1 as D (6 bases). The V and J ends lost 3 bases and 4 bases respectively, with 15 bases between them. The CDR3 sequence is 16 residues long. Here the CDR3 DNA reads TGTGCCAGCAGTTTCCCACCTGGGGGCCGCACCGGGGAGCTGTTTTTT. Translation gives CASSFPPGGRTGELFF.

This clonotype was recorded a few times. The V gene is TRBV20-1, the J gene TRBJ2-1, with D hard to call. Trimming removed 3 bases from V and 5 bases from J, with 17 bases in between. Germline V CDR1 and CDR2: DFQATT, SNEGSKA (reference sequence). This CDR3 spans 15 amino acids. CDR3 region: CSASKSSGWDNEQFF. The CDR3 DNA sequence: TGCAGTGCTAGTAAGAGCTCCGGCTGGGACAATGAGCAGTTCTTC.

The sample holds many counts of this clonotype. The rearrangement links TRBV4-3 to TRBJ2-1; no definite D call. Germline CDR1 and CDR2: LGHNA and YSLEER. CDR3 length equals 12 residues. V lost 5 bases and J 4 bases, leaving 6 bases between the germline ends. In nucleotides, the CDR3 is TGCGCCAGCAGCGACCGTTACAATGAGCAGTTCTTC. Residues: CASSDRYNEQFF.

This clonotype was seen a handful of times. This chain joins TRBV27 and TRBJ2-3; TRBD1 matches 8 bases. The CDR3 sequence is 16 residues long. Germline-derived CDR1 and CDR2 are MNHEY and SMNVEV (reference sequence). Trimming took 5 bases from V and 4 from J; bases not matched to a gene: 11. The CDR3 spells CASSLSGQGVADTQYF. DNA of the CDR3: TGTGCCAGCAGTCTCTCTGGACAGGGAGTCGCAGATACGCAGTATTTT.

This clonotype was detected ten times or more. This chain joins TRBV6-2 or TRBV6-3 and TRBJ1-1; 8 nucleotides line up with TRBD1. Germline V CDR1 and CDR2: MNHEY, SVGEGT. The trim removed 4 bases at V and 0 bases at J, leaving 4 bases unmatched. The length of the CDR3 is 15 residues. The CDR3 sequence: CASSWEQGVNTEAFF. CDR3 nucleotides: TGTGCCAGCAGTTGGGAACAGGGGGTGAACACTGAAGCTTTCTTT.

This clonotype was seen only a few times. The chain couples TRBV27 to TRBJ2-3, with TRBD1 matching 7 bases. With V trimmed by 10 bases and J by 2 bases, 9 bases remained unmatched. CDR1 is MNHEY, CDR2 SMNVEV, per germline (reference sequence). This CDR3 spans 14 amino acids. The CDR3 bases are TGTGCCACCTCCGGGGACAGATACACAGATACGCAGTATTTT. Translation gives CATSGDRYTDTQYF.

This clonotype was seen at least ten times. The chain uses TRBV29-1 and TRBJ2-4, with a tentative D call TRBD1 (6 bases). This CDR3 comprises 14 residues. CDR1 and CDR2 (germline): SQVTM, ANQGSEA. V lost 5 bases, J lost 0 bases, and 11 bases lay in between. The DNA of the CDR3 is TGCAGCGTTCAGGGGAATCTAGCCAAAAACATTCAGTACTTC. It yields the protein CSVQGNLAKNIQYF.

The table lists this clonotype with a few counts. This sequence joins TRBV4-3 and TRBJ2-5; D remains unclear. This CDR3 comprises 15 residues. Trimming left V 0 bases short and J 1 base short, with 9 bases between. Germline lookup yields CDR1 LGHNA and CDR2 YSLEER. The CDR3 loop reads CASSQDIATQETQYF. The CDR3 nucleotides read TGCGCCAGCAGCCAAGATATCGCAACCCAAGAGACCCAGTACTTC.

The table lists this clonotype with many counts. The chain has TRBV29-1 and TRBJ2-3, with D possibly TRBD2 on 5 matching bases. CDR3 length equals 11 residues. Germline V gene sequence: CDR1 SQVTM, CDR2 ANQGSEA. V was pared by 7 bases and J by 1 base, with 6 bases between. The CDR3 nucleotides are TGCAGCGGCGGGCGCACAGATACGCAGTATTTT. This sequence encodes CSGGRTDTQYF.

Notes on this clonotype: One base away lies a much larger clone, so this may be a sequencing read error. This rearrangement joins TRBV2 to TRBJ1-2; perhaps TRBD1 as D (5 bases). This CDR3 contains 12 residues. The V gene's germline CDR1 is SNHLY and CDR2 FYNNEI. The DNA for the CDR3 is TGTGCCAACAGTGAAGGGGTCTATGGCTACACCTTC. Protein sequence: CANSEGVYGYTF. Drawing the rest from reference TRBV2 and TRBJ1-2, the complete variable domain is EPEVTQTPSHQVTQMGQEVILRCVPISNHLYFYWYRQILGQKVEFLVSFYNNEISEKSEIFDDQFSVERPDGSNFTLKIRSTKLEDSAMYFCANSEGVYGYTFGSGTRLTVV.

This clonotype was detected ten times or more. CDR3 DNA sequence: TGCGCCAGCAGCCAAGAGTGGGTAGCGGGATTCGAGCAGTACTTC. Its translation is CASSQEWVAGFEQYF. The chain couples TRBV4-3 to TRBJ2-7, with 8 nucleotides matching TRBD2. Germline lookup yields CDR1 LGHNA and CDR2 YSLEER. This CDR3 is built from 15 residues. J gave up 6 bases and V 0 bases, and 7 bases lay outside the gene matches.

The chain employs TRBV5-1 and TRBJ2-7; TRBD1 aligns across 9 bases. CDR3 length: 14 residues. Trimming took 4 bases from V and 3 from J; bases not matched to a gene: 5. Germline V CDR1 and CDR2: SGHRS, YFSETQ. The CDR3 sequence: CASSAATGGYEQYF. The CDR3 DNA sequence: TGCGCCAGCAGCGCGGCGACAGGGGGCTACGAGCAGTACTTC. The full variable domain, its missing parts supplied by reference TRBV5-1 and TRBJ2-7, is KAGVTQTPRYLIKTRGQQVTLSCSPISGHRSVSWYQQTPGQGLQFLFEYFSETQRNKGNFPGRFSGRQFSNSRSEMNVSTLELGDSALYLCASSAATGGYEQYFGPGTRLTVT.

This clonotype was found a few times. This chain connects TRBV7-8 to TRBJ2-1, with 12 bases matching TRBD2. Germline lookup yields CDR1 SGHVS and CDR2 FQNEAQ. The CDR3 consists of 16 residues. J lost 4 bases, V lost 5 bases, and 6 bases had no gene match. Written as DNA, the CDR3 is TGTGCCAGCAGCGAACGACTAGCGGGGGCTTACAATGAGCAGTTCTTC. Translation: CASSERLAGAYNEQFF.

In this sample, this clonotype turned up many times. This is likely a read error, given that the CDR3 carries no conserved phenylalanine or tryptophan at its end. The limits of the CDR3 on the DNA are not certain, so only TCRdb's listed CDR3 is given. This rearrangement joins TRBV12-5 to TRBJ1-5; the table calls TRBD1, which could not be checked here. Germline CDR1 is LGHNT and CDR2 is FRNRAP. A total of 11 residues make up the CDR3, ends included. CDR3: CASGLARQLSV.

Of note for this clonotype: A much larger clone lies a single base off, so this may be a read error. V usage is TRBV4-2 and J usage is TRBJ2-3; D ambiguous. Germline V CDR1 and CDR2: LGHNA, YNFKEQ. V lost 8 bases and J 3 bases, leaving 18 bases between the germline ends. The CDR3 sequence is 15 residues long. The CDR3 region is CASGARQAGTDTQYF. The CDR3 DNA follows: TGTGCCAGCGGCGCCCGCCAGGCTGGTACAGATACGCAGTATTTT.

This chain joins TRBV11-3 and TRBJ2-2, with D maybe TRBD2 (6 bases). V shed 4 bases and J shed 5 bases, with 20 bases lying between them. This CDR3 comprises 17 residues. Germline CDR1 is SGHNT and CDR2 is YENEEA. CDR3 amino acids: CASSSVFSGEGTGELFF. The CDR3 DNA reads TGTGCCAGCAGCTCCGTGTTTTCGGGAGAGGGTACCGGGGAGCTGTTTTTT. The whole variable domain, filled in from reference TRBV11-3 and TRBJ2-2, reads EAGVVQSPRYKIIEKKQPVAFWCNPISGHNTLYWYLQNLGQGPELLIRYENEEAVDDSQLPKDRFSAERLKGVDSTLKIQPAELGDSAVYLCASSSVFSGEGTGELFFGEGSRLTVL.

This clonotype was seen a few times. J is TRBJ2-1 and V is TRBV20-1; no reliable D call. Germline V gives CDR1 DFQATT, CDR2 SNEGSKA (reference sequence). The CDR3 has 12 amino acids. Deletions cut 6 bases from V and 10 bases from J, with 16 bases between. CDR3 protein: CSAAPVYSEQFF. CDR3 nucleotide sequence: TGCAGTGCCGCCCCAGTCTACTCAGAGCAGTTCTTC.

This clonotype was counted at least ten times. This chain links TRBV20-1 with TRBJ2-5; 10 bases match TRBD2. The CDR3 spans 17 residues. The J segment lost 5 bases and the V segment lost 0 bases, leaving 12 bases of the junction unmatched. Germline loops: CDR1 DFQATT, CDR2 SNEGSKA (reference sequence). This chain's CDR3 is CSARDMASGSPGETQYF. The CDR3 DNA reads TGCAGTGCTAGAGATATGGCTAGCGGGAGCCCCGGGGAGACCCAGTACTTC.

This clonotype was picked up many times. CDR3 amino acids: CASSSGPTPLTF. Written as DNA, the CDR3 is TGTGCCAGCAGCTCCGGACCGACCCCCCTGACTTTC. V usage is TRBV13 and J usage is TRBJ2-6; the D is unclear. The CDR3 has 12 amino acids. Trimming took 4 bases from V and 15 from J, leaving 13 bases between them. Looked up from germline, CDR1 is PRHDT and CDR2 is FYEKMQ (reference sequence).